This TCR beta chain was captured by sequencing in a study of human T cells and chemical hapten exposure. Stated time point: patch test 3, about 24 weeks after DPC sensitization. Treatment described: therapeutic diphenylcyclopropenone sensitization with weekly scalp DPC. Samples of blood were obtained prior to the application of each patch test. From whole blood left unfractionated, total RNA was extracted. For this clonotype: Antigen specificity is unknown.

This CDR3 contains 13 residues. Germline V gene lookup returns CDR1 SGHTA and CDR2 FQGNSA. V gave up 2 bases and J gave up 3 bases, with 7 bases separating them. Findings and limits, study-wide: Relative to control repertoires, expanded TCRs gave rise to significantly more large CDR3 similarity clusters.

From the RACE reads, TCRdb called clonotypes with MiXCR, one entry per CDR3 protein. The table lists 70,000 or so distinct CDR3 sequences, roughly 11% of them singletons. Sequenced material: whole blood, taken in connection with sensitization to the hapten diphenylcyclopropenone (DPC). This TCR came from a woman between 45 and 65 years old with alopecia areata. Some clones in this sample may be carry-over from other donors' samples. The J gene is TRBJ1-1, the V gene TRBV7-2; no definite D call. CDR3 sequence reads: CASSLITYTEAFF. In DNA form, the CDR3 reads TGTGCCAGCAGCTTAATCACATACACTGAAGCTTTCTTT.